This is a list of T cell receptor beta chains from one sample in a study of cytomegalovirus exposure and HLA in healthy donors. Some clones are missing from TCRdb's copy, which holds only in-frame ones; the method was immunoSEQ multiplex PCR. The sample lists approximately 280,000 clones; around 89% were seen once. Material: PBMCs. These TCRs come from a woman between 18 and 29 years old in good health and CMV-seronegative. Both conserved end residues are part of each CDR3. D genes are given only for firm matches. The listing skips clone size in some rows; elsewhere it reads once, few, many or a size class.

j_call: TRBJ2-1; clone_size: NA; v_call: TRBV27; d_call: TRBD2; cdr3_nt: TGTGCCAGCAGTTTTTTACTAGCGGGAGTGGATGAGCAGTTCTTC; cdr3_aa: CASSFLLAGVDEQFF
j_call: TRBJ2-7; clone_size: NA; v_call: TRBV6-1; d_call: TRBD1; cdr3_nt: TGTGCCAGCAGTGAACAGGGGACAGGGGGGTACGAGCAGTACTTC; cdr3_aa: CASSEQGTGGYEQYF
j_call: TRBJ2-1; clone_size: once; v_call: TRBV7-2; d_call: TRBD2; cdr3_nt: TGTGCCAGCAGCCTGCTAGCGGACGCCTACAATGAGCAGTTCTTC; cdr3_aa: CASSLLADAYNEQFF
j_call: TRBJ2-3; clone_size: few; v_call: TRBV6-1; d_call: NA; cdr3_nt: TGTGCCAGCAGTGCGAGTAGCGAGTCTAGTCACTCGACCCTCCCGGTTGCGCAGTATTTT; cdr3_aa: CASSASSESSHSTLPVAQYF
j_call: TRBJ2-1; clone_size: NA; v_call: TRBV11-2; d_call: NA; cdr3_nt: TGTGCCAGCAGCTTAGATCGATTAGGGGGTAATGAGCAGTTCTTC; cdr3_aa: CASSLDRLGGNEQFF
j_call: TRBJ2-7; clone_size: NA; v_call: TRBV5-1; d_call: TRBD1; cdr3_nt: TGCGCCAGCAGCGAGACAGGGCCCTACGAGCAGTACTTC; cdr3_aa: CASSETGPYEQYF
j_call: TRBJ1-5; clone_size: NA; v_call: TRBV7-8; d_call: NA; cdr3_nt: TGTGCCAGCAGTAGAAACGGGAACAGCTATAGCAATCAGCCCCAGCATTTT; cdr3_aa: CASSRNGNSYSNQPQHF
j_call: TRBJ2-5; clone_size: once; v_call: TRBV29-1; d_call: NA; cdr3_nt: TGCAGCGTTGTAGTTGGGCAGACCCAGTACTTC; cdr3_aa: CSVVVGQTQYF
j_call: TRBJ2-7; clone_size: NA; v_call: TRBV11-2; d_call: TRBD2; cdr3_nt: TGTGCCAGCAGCTTAGTAGCGGGAGCCTACGAGCAGTACTTC; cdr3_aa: CASSLVAGAYEQYF
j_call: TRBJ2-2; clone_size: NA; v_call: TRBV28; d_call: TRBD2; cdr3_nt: TGTGCCAGCATTCAAGCGGGAAAGGCTGCCGGGGAGCTGTTTTTT; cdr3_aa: CASIQAGKAAGELFF
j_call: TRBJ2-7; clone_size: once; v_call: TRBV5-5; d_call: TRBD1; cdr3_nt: TGTGCCAGCAGCAAGACAGGGGGCTCCTACGAGCAGTACTTC; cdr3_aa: CASSKTGGSYEQYF
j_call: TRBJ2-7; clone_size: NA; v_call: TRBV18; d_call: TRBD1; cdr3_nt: TGTGCCAGCTCATCGGGACAGGGCTACGAGCAGTACTTC; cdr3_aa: CASSSGQGYEQYF
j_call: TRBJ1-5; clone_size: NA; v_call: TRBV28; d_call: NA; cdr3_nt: TGTGCCAGCAGTAGCCACGAGGGTGGGGGCAATCAGCCCCAGCATTTT; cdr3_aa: CASSSHEGGGNQPQHF
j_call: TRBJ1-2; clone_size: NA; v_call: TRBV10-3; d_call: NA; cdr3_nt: TGTGCCATCAGTGAGGACATGGCCTCCTATGGCTACACCTTC; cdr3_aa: CAISEDMASYGYTF
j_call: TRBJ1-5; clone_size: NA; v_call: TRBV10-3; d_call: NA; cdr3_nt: TGTGCCATCAGGCAGGGAATTTTTCAGCCCCAGCATTTT; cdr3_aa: CAIRQGIFQPQHF
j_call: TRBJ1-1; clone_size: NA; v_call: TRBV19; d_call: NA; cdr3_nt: TGTGCCAGTAGTATCTTCGCTGAAGCTTTCTTT; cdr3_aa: CASSIFAEAFF
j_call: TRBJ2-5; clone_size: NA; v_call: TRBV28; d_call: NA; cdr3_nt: TGTGCCACTGGGTTCGGACACGGACCTCAGACCCAGTACTTC; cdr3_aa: CATGFGHGPQTQYF
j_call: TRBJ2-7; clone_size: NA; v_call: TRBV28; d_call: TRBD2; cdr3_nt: TGTGCCAGCAGCGTAGCGGGAGGGCCGGGAGCTTACGAGCAGTACTTC; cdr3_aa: CASSVAGGPGAYEQYF
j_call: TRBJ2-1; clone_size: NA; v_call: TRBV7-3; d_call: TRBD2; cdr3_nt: TGTGCCAGCAGCCAATCTAGCGGGAGGGCCAATGAGCAGTTCTTC; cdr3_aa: CASSQSSGRANEQFF
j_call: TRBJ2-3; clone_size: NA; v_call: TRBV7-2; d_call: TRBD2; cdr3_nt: TGTGCCAGCAGCTTAGTGGGCGGGAGGGGTATGGATACGCAGTATTTT; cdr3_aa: CASSLVGGRGMDTQYF
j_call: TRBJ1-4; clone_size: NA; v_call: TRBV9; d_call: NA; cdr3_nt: TGTGCCAGCAGCGTAGATCCCCGGGGGGCGGGTGAAAAACTGTTTTTT; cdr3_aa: CASSVDPRGAGEKLFF
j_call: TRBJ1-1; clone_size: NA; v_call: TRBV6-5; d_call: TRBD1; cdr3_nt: TGTGCCAGCAGTTACTCAGGGGGCCGCATGAACACTGAAGCTTTCTTT; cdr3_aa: CASSYSGGRMNTEAFF
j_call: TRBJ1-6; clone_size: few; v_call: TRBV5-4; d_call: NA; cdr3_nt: TGTGCCAGCAGCACAGGACAGCTCAATTCACCCCTCCACTTT; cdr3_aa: CASSTGQLNSPLHF
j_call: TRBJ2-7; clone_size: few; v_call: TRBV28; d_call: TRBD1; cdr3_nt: TGTGCCAGCAGTCAGGAGGACAGGGGGGGTCTCGAGCAGTACTTC; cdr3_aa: CASSQEDRGGLEQYF
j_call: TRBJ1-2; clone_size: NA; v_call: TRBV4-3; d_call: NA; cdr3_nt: TGCGCCAGCAGCCTATCGGGCCGGGATAATTATGGCTACACCTTC; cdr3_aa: CASSLSGRDNYGYTF
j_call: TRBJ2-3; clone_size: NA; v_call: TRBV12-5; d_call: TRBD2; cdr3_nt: TGTGCTAGTGGTTTGTGGCTAGCGGGAACAGATACGCAGTATTTT; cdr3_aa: CASGLWLAGTDTQYF
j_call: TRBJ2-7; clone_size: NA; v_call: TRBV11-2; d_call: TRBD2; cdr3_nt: TGTGCCAGCAGCTTAGAGGGGAGGGGACTAGCGGTCTACGAGCAGTACTTC; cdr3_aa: CASSLEGRGLAVYEQYF
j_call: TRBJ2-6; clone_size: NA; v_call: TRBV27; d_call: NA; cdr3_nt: TGTGCCAGCAGTTTATGGCCGGAGACCGGGGCCAACGTCCTGACTTTC; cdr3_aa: CASSLWPETGANVLTF
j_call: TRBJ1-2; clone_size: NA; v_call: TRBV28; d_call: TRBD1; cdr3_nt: TGTGCCAGCAGTTCCCCAGGGGGTGCTATGGGCTACACCTTC; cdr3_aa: CASSSPGGAMGYTF
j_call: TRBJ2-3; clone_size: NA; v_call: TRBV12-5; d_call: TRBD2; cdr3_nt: TGTGCTAGTGGTTTGGTACTAGCGGGGGGCACAGATACGCAGTATTTT; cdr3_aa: CASGLVLAGGTDTQYF
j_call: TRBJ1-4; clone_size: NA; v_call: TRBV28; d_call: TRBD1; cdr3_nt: TGTGCCAGCAGTTCAATACAGGGGGACGAAAAACTGTTTTTT; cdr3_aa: CASSSIQGDEKLFF
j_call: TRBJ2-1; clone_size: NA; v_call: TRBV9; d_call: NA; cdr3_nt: TGTGCCAGCAGCGGAGAACTAGATAATGAGCAGTTCTTC; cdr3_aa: CASSGELDNEQFF
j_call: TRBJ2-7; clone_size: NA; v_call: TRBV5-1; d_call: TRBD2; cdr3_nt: TGCGCCAGCAGCTTGGAGTTTGGAGAGTTGGGGCAGGGCTTCCAAGCGGGAGTAGGGGAGCAGTACTTC; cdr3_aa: CASSLEFGELGQGFQAGVGEQYF
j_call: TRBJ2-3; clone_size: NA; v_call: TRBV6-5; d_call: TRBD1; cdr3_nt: TGTGCCAGTAACGACAGGGAACGCACAGATACGCAGTATTTT; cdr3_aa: CASNDRERTDTQYF
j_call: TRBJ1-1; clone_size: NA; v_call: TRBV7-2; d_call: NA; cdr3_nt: TGTGCCAGCAGCTTAAGTTGGGCCACCACTGAAGCTTTCTTT; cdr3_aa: CASSLSWATTEAFF
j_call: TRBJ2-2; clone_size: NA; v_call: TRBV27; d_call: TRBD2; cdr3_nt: TGTGCCAGCAGTTTATCAGGGAGGGCTCACGGGGAGCTGTTTTTT; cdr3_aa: CASSLSGRAHGELFF
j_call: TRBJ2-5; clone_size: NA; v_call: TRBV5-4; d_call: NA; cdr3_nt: TGTGCCAGCAGCTGGAGTAGAGGGAGTGGGGAGACCCAGTACTTC; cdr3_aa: CASSWSRGSGETQYF
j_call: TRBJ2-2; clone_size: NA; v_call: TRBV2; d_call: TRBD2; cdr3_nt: TGTGCCAGCCAAGTCGGGGGGGTCTCCACCGGGGAGCTGTTTTTT; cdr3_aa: CASQVGGVSTGELFF
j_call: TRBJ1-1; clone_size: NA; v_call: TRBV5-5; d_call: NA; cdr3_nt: TGTGCCAGCAGCTCGCAAACGGTGAACACTGAAGCTTTCTTT; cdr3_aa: CASSSQTVNTEAFF